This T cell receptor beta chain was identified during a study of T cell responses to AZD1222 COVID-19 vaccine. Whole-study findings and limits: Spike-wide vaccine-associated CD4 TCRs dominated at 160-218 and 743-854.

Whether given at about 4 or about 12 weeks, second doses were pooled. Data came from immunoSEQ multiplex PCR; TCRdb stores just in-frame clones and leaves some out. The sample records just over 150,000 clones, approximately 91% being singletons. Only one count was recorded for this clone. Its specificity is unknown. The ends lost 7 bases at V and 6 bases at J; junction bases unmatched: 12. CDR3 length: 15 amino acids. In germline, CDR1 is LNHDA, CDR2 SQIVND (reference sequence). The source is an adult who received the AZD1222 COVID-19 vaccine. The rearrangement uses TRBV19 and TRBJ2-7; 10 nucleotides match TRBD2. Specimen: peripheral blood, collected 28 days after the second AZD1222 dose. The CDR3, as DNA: TGTGCCAGTACAGAAACAGCGGGAGGGCCCTTCGAGCAGTACTTC. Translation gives CASTETAGGPFEQYF.